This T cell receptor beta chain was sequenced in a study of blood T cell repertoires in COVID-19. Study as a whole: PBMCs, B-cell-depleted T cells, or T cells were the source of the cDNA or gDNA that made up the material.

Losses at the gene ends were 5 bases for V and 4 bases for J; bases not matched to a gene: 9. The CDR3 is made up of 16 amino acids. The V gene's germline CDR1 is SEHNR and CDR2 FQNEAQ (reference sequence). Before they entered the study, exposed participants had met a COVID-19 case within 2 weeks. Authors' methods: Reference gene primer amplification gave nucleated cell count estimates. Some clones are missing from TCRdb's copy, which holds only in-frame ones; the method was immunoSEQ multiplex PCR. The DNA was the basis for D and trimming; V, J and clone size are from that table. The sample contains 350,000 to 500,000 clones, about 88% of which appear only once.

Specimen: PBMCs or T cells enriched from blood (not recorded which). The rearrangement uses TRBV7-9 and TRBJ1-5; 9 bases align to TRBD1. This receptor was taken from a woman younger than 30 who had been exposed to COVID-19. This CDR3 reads CASSPGTGRGNQPQHF. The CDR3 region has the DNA TGTGCCAGCAGCCCCGGGACAGGGCGTGGTAATCAGCCCCAGCATTTT.